The source of this TCR beta chain is a study of T cell repertoires in cytomegalovirus infection. The wider study: An indication of both CMV infection and matching HLA type came from public TCR beta signatures.

The sample holds one count of this clonotype. Its cognate antigen is unknown. Study findings and constraints: Dominant in the ex vivo response were TCR beta clonotypes restricted by HLA-C and specific for CMV. Carriers of CMV plus the relevant HLA were identified by cumulative public TCR beta family frequency.

The CDR3 loop spans 13 amino acids. The germline gives CDR1 SNHLY, CDR2 FYNNEI. The ends were cut back, 7 bases at V and 5 bases at J, with 14 bases in the middle. TCRdb independently ran MiXCR on the reads; one entry per CDR3 protein. The repertoire consists of fewer than 250,000 distinct CDR3 sequences, with 22% occurring once and the leading ten covering 18%. The clonotype was recovered from a human donor in good health (CMV status not recorded). Some clones in this sample may be carry-over from other donors' samples. Sequences were obtained from CD8+ T cells from PBMCs. V is TRBV2 and J is TRBJ2-5; D call uncertain. In nucleotides, the CDR3 is TGTGCCAGCACTAACGGGCCCCTGGAGACCCAGTACTTC. It codes for CASTNGPLETQYF.